Following are 6 T cell receptor beta chains from one sample sequenced in a study of radiation and T cells in renal cell carcinoma. Treatment noted: 15 Gy SBRT to primary tumor, nephrectomy 4 weeks later. Produced via immunoSEQ multiplex PCR; TCRdb's table is partial and in-frame only. The table records about 9,600 clones, over 55% of them present only once. The sequences come from tumor tissue, collected from a patient whose treatment included radiotherapy and nephrectomy. These receptors all come from a woman between 45 and 60 years old with renal cell carcinoma.

The chain joins TRBV27 to TRBJ2-7; D is ambiguous. The CDR3 has 12 residues. The V end was cut by 6 bases, the J end by 1 base, with 7 bases between. In germline, CDR1 is MNHEY, CDR2 SMNVEV (reference sequence). The CDR3 sequence: CASRGLSYEQYF. As DNA, the CDR3 is TGTGCCAGCAGGGGCCTTTCCTACGAGCAGTACTTC.

The chain combines TRBV7-9 with TRBJ2-7; maybe TRBD2 (6 bases). Trimming took off 10 bases at V and 0 bases at J, with 13 bases between the two ends. CDR3 size: 13 residues. The germline V gene has CDR1 SEHNR and CDR2 FQNEAQ (reference sequence). CDR3 amino acids: CATSGDGSYEQYF. The CDR3 coding sequence is TGTGCCACTTCGGGGGACGGCTCCTACGAGCAGTACTTC. Full variable domain (rest looked up from reference TRBV7-9 and TRBJ2-7): DTGVSQNPRHKITKRGQNVTFRCDPISEHNRLYWYRQTLGQGPEFLTYFQNEAQLEKSRLLSDRFSAERPKGSFSTLEIQRTEQGDSAMYLCATSGDGSYEQYFGPGTRLTVT.

The chain recombines TRBV11-2 with TRBJ1-2; D perhaps matches TRBD1 (6 bases). Per germline, CDR1 SGHAT and CDR2 FQNNGV. CDR3 length: 14 residues. Trimming stripped 1 base from V and 0 bases from J, with 6 bases between. Here the CDR3 reads CASSLAGANYGYTF. CDR3 DNA: TGTGCCAGCAGCTTAGCAGGGGCTAACTATGGCTACACCTTC.

This clone was observed a handful of times. The chain carries TRBV30 and TRBJ1-1; D possibly corresponds to TRBD1 (6 bases). V lost 2 bases and J 3 bases, leaving 13 bases between the germline ends. Germline assignment: CDR1 GTSNPN and CDR2 SVGIG (reference sequence). The CDR3 spans 14 residues. The CDR3 coding sequence is TGTGCCTGGAGTACAGGGCTACTGGACACTGAAGCTTTCTTT. Translation gives CAWSTGLLDTEAFF.

The genes are TRBV6-1 and TRBJ2-4; the D is unclear. With 8 bases removed from V and 2 bases from J, the gap between germline ends came to 13 bases. CDR1 is MNHNS and CDR2 is SASEGT in the germline V gene. The CDR3 length is 14 residues. CDR3 protein: CASGSSATKNIQYF. CDR3 sequence (DNA): TGTGCCAGCGGCAGCTCGGCAACCAAAAACATTCAGTACTTC.

This clone occurred a few times. The chain couples TRBV19 to TRBJ1-2; D is ambiguous. This CDR3 contains 13 residues. Germline V CDR1 and CDR2: LNHDA, SQIVND (reference sequence). V was trimmed by 0 bases and J by 5 bases, leaving 7 bases between them. CDR3 amino acids: CASSIDTEYGYTF. The DNA of the CDR3 is TGTGCCAGTAGTATAGACACGGAATATGGCTACACCTTC.